This TCR beta chain stems from a study of siplizumab effects on memory and regulatory T cells. Study-level results: With siplizumab, mappable alloreactive CD4+ clones averaged around 70% Treg-derived, versus around 30% in controls.

This CDR3 has 14 residues. Germline V gene sequence: CDR1 SGHTA, CDR2 FQGNSA. The ends were cut back, 3 bases at V and 4 bases at J, with 12 bases in the middle. TCRdb's copy holds only in-frame clones and misses some; the assay was immunoSEQ multiplex PCR. This table holds around 100,000 clones, 75% to 95% found once. This clone was picked up a small number of times. The antigen remains unidentified. This TCR was recovered from a human donor in good health. The sample was CD4+ T cells sorted from blood. The rearrangement uses TRBV7-2 and TRBJ1-2; D not certain. The CDR3 is CASSLRFTPYGYTF. In DNA, the CDR3 is TGTGCCAGCAGCTTGCGGTTTACCCCCTATGGCTACACCTTC.